The text below deals with one T cell receptor beta chain. Its target is not known. V was clipped by 5 bases and J by 5 bases, with 15 bases between them. The CDR3 has 14 amino acids. The V gene's germline CDR1 is LGHNT and CDR2 FRNRAP. The sample originates from a study of CD8 T cells in Susac syndrome. Sequencing of TCR beta covered CD8+ and CD4+ T cells obtained from blood. Notes on the study in general: That the number of individuals in its TCR sequencing and HLA analysis was relatively small was acknowledged by the study.

Random hexamers were used to reverse transcribe an amount of roughly 0.5 to 1 ug RNA. TCRdb re-called the immunoSEQ multiplex PCR reads through MiXCR, storing one row per CDR3 protein. This table has 300,000 or so distinct CDR3 sequences, 92% appearing once. The chain employs TRBV12-5 and TRBJ2-5, with a weak D call TRBD1 (6 bases). The sequenced material came from CD4+ T cells from PBMCs. The source of this sequence is a human donor with multiple sclerosis. Here the CDR3 reads CASGRGTGKETQYF. CDR3 DNA sequence: TGTGCTAGTGGTCGGGGAACAGGGAAGGAGACCCAGTACTTC.